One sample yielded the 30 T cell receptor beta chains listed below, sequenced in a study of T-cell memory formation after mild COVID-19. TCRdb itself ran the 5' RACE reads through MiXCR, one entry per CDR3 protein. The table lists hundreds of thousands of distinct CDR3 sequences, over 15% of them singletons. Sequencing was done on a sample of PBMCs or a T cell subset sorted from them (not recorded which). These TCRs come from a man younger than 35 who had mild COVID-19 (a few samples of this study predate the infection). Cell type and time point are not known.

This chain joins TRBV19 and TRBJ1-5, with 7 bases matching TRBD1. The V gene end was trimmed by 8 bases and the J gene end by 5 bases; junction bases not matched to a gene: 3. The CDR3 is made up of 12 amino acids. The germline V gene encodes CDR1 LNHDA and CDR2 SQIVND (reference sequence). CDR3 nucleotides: TGTGCCAGTCGGGACAGCCATCAGCCCCAGCATTTT. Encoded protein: CASRDSHQPQHF.

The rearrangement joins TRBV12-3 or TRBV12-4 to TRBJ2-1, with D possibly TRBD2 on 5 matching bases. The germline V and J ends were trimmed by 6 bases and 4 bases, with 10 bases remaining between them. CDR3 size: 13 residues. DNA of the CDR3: TGTGCCAGCAGACAAACGGGATACAATGAGCAGTTCTTC. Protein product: CASRQTGYNEQFF.

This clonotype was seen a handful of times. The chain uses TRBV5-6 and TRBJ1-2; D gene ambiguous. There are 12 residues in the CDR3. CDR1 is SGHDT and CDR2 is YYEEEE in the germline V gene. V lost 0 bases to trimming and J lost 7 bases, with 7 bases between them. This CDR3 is CASSLVGLGYTF. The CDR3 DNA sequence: TGTGCCAGCAGCTTGGTGGGTCTTGGCTACACCTTC.

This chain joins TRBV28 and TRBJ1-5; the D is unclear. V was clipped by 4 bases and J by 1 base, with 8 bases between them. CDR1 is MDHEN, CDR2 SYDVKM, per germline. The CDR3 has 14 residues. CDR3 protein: CASSWSTSNQPQHF. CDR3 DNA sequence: TGTGCCAGCAGTTGGAGTACCAGCAATCAGCCCCAGCATTTT.

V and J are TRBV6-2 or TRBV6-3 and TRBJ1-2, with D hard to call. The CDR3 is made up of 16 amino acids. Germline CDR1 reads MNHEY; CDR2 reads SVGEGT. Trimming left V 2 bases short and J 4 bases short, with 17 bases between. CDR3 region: CASSYRPRQVIYGYTF. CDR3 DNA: TGTGCCAGCAGTTACCGGCCCCGACAAGTCATCTATGGCTACACCTTC.

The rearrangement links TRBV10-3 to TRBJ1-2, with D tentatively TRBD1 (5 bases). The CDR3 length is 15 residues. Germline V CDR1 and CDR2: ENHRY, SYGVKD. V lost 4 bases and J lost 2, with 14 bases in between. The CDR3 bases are TGTGCCATCAGTGGAGGGCCAGGGACGAACTATGGCTACACCTTC. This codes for CAISGGPGTNYGYTF.

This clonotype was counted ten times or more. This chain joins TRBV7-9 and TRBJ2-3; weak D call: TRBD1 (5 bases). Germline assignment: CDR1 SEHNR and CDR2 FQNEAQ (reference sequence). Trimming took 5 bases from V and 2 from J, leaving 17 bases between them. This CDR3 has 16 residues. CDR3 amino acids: CASSPLDADNTDTQYF. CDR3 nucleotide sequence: TGTGCCAGCAGCCCCCTCGACGCGGACAACACAGATACGCAGTATTTT. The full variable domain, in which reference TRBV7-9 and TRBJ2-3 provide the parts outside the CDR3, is DTGVSQNPRHKITKRGQNVTFRCDPISEHNRLYWYRQTLGQGPEFLTYFQNEAQLEKSRLLSDRFSAERPKGSFSTLEIQRTEQGDSAMYLCASSPLDADNTDTQYFGPGTRLTVL.

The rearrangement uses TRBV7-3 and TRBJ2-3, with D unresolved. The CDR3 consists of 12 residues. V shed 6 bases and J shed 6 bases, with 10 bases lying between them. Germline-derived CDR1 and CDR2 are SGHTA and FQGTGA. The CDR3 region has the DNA TGTGCCAGCAGTCAATCGGAGGATACGCAGTATTTT. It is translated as CASSQSEDTQYF.

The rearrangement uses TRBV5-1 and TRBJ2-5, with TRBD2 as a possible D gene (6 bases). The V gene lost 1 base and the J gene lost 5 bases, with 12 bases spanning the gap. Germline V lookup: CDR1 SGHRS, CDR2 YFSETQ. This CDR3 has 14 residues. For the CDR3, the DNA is TGCGCCAGCAGCTTGTTCGGGACTCGGGAGACCCAGTACTTC. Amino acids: CASSLFGTRETQYF.

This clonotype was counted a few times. The CDR3 reads CASSLVSGYNEQFF. Here the CDR3 DNA reads TGTGCCAGCAGCTTGGTCTCCGGTTACAATGAGCAGTTCTTC. J is TRBJ2-1 and V is TRBV7-9, with D unclear. CDR3 size: 14 residues. Germline values: CDR1 SEHNR, CDR2 FQNEAQ (reference sequence). V was clipped by 3 bases and J by 4 bases, with 10 bases between them. Variable domain in full (rest from reference TRBV7-9 and TRBJ2-1): DTGVSQNPRHKITKRGQNVTFRCDPISEHNRLYWYRQTLGQGPEFLTYFQNEAQLEKSRLLSDRFSAERPKGSFSTLEIQRTEQGDSAMYLCASSLVSGYNEQFFGPGTRLTVL.

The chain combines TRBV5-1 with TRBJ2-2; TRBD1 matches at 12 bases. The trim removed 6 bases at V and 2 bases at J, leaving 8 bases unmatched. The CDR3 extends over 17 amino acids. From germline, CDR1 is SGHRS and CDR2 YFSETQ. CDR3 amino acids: CASIPVGTGGNTGELFF. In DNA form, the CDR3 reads TGCGCCAGCATCCCCGTTGGGACAGGGGGCAACACCGGGGAGCTGTTTTTT.

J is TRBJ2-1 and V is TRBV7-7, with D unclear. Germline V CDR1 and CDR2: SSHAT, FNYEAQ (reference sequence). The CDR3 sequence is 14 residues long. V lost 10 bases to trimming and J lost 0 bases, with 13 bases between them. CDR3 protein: CATRSVTSYNEQFF. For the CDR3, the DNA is TGTGCCACCCGTTCGGTGACCTCCTACAATGAGCAGTTCTTC.

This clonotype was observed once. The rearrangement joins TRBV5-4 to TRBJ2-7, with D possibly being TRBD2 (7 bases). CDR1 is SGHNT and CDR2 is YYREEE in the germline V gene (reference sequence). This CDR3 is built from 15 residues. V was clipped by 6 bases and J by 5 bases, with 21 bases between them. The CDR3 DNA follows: TGTGCCAGCACCCCCCAGGGAGGGGGGCGGAACGAGCAGTACTTC. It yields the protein CASTPQGGGRNEQYF.

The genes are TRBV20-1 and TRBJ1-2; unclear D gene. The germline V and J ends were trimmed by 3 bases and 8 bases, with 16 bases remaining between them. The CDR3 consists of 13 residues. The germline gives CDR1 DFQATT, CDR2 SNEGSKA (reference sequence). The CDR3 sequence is CSASSGVTRGYTF. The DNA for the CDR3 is TGCAGTGCTAGCAGTGGGGTGACCAGGGGCTACACCTTC.

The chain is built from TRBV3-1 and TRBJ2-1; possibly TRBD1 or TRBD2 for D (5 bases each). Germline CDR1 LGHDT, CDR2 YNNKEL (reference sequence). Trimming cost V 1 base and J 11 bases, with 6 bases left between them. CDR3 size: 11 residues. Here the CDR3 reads CASSQAGQQFF. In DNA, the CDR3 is TGTGCCAGCAGCCAAGCGGGGCAGCAGTTCTTC.

The CDR3 sequence: CASGQERESTDTQYF. CDR3 nucleotide sequence: TGTGCCAGCGGGCAGGAGCGGGAAAGCACAGATACGCAGTATTTT. The J gene is TRBJ2-3, the V gene TRBV2; TRBD2 agrees at 7 bases. Germline V lookup: CDR1 SNHLY, CDR2 FYNNEI. CDR3 length: 15 amino acids. J gave up 0 bases and V 8 bases, and 8 bases lay outside the gene matches.

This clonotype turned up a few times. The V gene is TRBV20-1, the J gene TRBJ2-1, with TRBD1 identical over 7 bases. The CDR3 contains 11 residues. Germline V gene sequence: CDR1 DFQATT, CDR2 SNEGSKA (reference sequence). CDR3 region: CSYTGANEQFF. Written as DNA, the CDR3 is TGCAGCTACACAGGGGCCAATGAGCAGTTCTTC.

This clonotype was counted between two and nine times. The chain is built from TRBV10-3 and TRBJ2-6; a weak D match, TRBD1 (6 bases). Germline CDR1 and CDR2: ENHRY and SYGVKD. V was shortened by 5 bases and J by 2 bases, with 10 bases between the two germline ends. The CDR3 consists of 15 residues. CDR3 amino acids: CAISWTAAGANVLTF. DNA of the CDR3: TGTGCCATCAGTTGGACAGCAGCTGGGGCCAACGTCCTGACTTTC.

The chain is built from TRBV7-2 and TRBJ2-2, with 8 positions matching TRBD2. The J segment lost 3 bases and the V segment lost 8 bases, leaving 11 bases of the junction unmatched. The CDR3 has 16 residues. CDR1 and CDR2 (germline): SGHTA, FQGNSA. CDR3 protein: CASATRGAVDTGELFF. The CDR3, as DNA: TGTGCCAGCGCGACGCGGGGGGCCGTAGACACCGGGGAGCTGTTTTTT.

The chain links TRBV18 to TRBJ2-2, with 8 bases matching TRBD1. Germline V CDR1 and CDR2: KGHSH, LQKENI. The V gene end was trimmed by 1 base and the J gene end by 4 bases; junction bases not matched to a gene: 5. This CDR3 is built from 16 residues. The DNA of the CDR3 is TGTGCCAGCTCACCACGTCGGCAGGGGGCCACCGGGGAGCTGTTTTTT. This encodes CASSPRRQGATGELFF.

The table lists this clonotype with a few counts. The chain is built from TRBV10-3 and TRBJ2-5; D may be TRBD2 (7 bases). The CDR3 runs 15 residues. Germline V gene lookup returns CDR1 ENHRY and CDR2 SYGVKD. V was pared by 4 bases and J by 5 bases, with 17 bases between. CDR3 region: CAISGEGHPAETQYF. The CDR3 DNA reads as TGTGCCATCAGTGGGGAGGGACATCCCGCGGAGACCCAGTACTTC.

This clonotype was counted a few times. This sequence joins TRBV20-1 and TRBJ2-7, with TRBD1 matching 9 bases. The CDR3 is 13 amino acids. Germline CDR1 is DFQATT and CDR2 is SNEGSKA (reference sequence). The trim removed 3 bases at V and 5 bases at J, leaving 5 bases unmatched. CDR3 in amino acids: CSASTGGLDEQYF. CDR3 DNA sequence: TGCAGTGCTAGCACAGGGGGCTTGGACGAGCAGTACTTC.

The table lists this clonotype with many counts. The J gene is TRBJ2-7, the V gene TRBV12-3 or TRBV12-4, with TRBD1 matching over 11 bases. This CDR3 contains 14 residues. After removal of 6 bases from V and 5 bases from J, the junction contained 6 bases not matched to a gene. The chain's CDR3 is CASSPGTGGDEQYF. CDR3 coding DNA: TGTGCCAGCAGCCCCGGGACAGGGGGAGACGAGCAGTACTTC.

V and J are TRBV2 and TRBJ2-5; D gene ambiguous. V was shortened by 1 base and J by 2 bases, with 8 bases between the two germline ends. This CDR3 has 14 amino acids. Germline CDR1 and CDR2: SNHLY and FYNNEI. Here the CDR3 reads CASSEGPHQETQYF. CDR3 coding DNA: TGTGCCAGCAGTGAAGGTCCCCATCAAGAGACCCAGTACTTC.

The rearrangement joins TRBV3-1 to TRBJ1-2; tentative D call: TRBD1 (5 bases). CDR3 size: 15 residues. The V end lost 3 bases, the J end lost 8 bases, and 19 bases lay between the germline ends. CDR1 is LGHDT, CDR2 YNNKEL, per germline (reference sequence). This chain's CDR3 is CASSHLQIGAQGYTF. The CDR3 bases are TGTGCCAGCAGCCATCTACAAATCGGGGCGCAGGGCTACACCTTC.

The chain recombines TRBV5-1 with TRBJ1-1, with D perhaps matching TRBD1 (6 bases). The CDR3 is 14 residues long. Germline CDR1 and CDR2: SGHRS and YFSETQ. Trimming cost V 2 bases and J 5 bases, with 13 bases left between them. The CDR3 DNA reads TGCGCCAGCAGCTTACAGGGAGATGGAACTGAAGCTTTCTTT. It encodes CASSLQGDGTEAFF. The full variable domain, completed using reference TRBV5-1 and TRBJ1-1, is KAGVTQTPRYLIKTRGQQVTLSCSPISGHRSVSWYQQTPGQGLQFLFEYFSETQRNKGNFPGRFSGRQFSNSRSEMNVSTLELGDSALYLCASSLQGDGTEAFFGQGTRLTVV.

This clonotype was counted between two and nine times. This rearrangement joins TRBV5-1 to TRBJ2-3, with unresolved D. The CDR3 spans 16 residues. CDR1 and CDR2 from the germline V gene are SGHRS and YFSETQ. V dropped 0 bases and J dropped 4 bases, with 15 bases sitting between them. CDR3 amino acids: CASSLGPPTGPDTQYF. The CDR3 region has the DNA TGCGCCAGCAGCTTGGGGCCGCCGACGGGCCCAGATACGCAGTATTTT.

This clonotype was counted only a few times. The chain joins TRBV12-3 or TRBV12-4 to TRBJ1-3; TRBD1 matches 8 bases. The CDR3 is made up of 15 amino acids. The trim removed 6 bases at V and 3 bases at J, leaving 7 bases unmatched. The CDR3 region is CASSRSGQVGNTIYF. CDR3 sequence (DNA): TGTGCCAGCAGCCGATCGGGACAGGTTGGAAACACCATATATTTT.

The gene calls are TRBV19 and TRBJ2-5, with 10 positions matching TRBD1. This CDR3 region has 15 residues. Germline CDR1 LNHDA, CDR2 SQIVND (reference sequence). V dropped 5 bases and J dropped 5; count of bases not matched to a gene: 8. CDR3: CASSRTGTGVETQYF. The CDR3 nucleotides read TGTGCCAGTAGTCGCACAGGGACAGGGGTTGAGACCCAGTACTTC. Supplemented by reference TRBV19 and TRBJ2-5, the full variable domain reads DGGITQSPKYLFRKEGQNVTLSCEQNLNHDAMYWYRQDPGQGLRLIYYSQIVNDFQKGDIAEGYSVSREKKESFPLTVTSAQKNPTAFYLCASSRTGTGVETQYFGPGTRLLVL.

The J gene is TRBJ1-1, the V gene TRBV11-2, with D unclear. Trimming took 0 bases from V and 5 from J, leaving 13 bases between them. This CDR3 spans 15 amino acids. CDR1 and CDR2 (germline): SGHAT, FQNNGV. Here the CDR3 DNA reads TGTGCCAGCAGCTTAGATAGCGTAGAACGGACTGAAGCTTTCTTT. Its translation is CASSLDSVERTEAFF.